This T cell receptor (beta chain) came from a study of shared T cell receptors in the human thymus. The V gene end was trimmed by 7 bases and the J gene end by 0 bases; junction bases not matched to a gene: 5. This CDR3 comprises 15 residues. Germline V gene data show CDR1 as MNHEY and CDR2 as SMNVEV (reference sequence). TCRdb's copy holds only in-frame clones and misses some; the assay was immunoSEQ multiplex PCR. The sample gives hundreds of thousands of clones, around three quarters of which show up once; approximately 0.013% is in the top ten. These data were likewise used in another study, on human thymus T cells. That paper adds: The thymus was resected at corrective cardiac surgery. Thymic TCR repertoires of unrelated people reportedly overlapped highly.

The TCR originated in a boy younger than two with a congenital heart defect. The rearrangement links TRBV27 to TRBJ1-1; TRBD1 matches at 10 bases. The sample comprised thymocytes. The CDR3, as DNA: TGTGCCAGCAAAACCGACAGGGGGCTGAACACTGAAGCTTTCTTT. It encodes CASKTDRGLNTEAFF.